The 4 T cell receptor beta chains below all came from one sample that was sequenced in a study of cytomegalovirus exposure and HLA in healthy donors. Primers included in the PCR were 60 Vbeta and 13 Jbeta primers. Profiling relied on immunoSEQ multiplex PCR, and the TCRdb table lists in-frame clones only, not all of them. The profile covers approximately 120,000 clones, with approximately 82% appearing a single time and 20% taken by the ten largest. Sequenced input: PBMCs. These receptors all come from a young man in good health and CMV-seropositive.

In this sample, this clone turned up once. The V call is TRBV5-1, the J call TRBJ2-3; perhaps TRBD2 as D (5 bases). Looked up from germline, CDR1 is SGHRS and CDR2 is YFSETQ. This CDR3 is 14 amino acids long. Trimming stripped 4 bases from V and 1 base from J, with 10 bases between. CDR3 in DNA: TGCGCCAGCAGCGCTCGGACTGGCACAGATACGCAGTATTTT. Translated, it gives CASSARTGTDTQYF.

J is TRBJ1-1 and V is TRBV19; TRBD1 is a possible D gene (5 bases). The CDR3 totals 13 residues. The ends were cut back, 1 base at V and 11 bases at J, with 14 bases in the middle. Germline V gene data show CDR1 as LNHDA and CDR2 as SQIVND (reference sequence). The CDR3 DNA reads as TGTGCCAGTAGTATAGCCCGGGGGGAAGGCGCTTTCTTT. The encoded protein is CASSIARGEGAFF.

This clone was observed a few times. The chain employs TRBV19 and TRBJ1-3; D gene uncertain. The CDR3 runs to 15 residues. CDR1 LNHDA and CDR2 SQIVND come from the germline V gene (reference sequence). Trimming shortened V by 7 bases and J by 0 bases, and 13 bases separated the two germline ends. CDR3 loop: CASTRSRDSGNTIYF. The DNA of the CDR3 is TGTGCCAGTACCCGCTCCCGGGACTCTGGAAACACCATATATTTT.

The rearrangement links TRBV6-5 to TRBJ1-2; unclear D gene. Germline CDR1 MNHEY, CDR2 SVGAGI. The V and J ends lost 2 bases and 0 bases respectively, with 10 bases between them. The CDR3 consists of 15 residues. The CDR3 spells CASSYNGKANYGYTF. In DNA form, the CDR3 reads TGTGCCAGCAGTTACAATGGCAAAGCTAACTATGGCTACACCTTC.